The 28 T cell receptor beta chains below all came from one sample that was sequenced in a study of T-cell memory formation after mild COVID-19. One entry per CDR3 protein, called by TCRdb with MiXCR from the 5' RACE reads. The table includes approximately 500,000 distinct CDR3 sequences, 20% to 30% detected once. Sequencing was carried out using PBMCs or a T cell subset sorted from them (not recorded which). These receptors originate from an adult woman who had mild COVID-19 (a few samples of this study predate the infection). Cell type and time point are not known.

J is TRBJ2-4 and V is TRBV4-1; weak D call: TRBD2 (6 bases). V dropped 2 bases and J dropped 0 bases, with 20 bases sitting between them. The length of the CDR3 is 19 residues. Germline lookup yields CDR1 MGHRA and CDR2 YSYEKL. The CDR3 reads CASSQLGGGLGLAKNIQYF. CDR3 coding DNA: TGCGCCAGCAGCCAACTGGGCGGAGGGTTGGGTTTAGCCAAAAACATTCAGTACTTC.

The chain links TRBV4-3 to TRBJ1-2; tentative D call: TRBD1 (5 bases). Germline V gene data show CDR1 as LGHNA and CDR2 as YSLEER. This CDR3 region has 14 residues. V was shortened by 4 bases and J by 5 bases, with 14 bases between the two germline ends. The CDR3 region has the DNA TGCGCCAGCAGCCCAAGTGGGGGAGGGTATGGCTACACCTTC. Its protein is CASSPSGGGYGYTF.

The chain couples TRBV3-1 to TRBJ2-2, with a possible D match to TRBD2 (7 bases). Trimming took off 6 bases at V and 4 bases at J, with 12 bases between the two ends. Germline V gene sequence: CDR1 LGHDT, CDR2 YNNKEL (reference sequence). The CDR3 sequence is 14 residues long. CDR3 DNA sequence: TGTGCCAGCAGGACGGGGGGCGGCACCGGGGAGCTGTTTTTT. It translates to CASRTGGGTGELFF.

V gene TRBV5-1 combines with J gene TRBJ2-2; D is perhaps TRBD1 (5 bases). Germline-derived CDR1 and CDR2 are SGHRS and YFSETQ. CDR3 length: 12 amino acids. The ends were cut back, 3 bases at V and 7 bases at J, with 7 bases in the middle. The CDR3 spells CASSSTDGELFF. The CDR3 DNA reads as TGCGCCAGCAGCTCGACAGACGGGGAGCTGTTTTTT.

The chain recombines TRBV7-6 with TRBJ2-1, with TRBD2 identical over 9 bases. Germline V CDR1 and CDR2: SGHVS, FNYEAQ. Unmatched junction bases numbered 6, after V lost 5 bases and J lost 4 bases. CDR3 length: 15 amino acids. The CDR3 loop reads CASSPTSGLYNEQFF. CDR3 nucleotides: TGTGCCAGCAGCCCCACTAGCGGGCTATACAATGAGCAGTTCTTC.

This clonotype was seen only a few times. This rearrangement joins TRBV24-1 to TRBJ2-1, with a tentative D call TRBD2 (7 bases). Trimming removed 1 base from V and 7 bases from J, with 16 bases in between. Germline-derived CDR1 and CDR2 are KGHDR and SFDVKD. This CDR3 contains 16 residues. The CDR3 DNA reads as TGTGCCACCAGTGATTTTAGGGGGGGGCCTTGGAATGAGCAGTTCTTC. Amino acid sequence: CATSDFRGGPWNEQFF.

The rearrangement joins TRBV7-2 to TRBJ2-5; TRBD2 aligns across 8 bases. This CDR3 has 13 residues. Germline V gene sequence: CDR1 SGHTA, CDR2 FQGNSA. V lost 6 bases to trimming and J lost 9 bases; unmatched junction nucleotides: 9. The CDR3 sequence is CASSSGGRGAQYF. The CDR3 nucleotides are TGTGCCAGCAGTTCCGGCGGGCGGGGGGCCCAGTACTTC.

This clonotype was seen a handful of times. This chain joins TRBV29-1 and TRBJ1-2; 8 nucleotides agree with TRBD1. Germline V gives CDR1 SQVTM, CDR2 ANQGSEA. Germline trimming cut 3 bases from V and 1 base from J; bases unmatched to any gene: 7. The CDR3 is 15 amino acids. CDR3 loop: CSVDSGRGLNYGYTF. The DNA of the CDR3 is TGCAGCGTTGATTCTGGCAGGGGGCTTAACTATGGCTACACCTTC.

This clonotype was detected only a few times. The rearrangement links TRBV12-3 or TRBV12-4 to TRBJ1-2; 8 bases line up with TRBD1. This CDR3 is built from 15 residues. Trimming removed 5 bases from V and 2 bases from J; junction bases left unmatched: 7. As DNA, the CDR3 is TGTGCCAGCAGTCCCTCGACAGGGGTGAACTATGGCTACACCTTC. This gives the protein CASSPSTGVNYGYTF.

This clonotype has a handful of counts. The rearrangement uses TRBV5-1 and TRBJ2-7, with D tentatively TRBD1 or TRBD2 (5 bases each). Germline lookup yields CDR1 SGHRS and CDR2 YFSETQ. This CDR3 region has 13 residues. V lost 3 bases to trimming and J lost 4 bases, with 11 bases between them. The CDR3 spells CASSWDVGYEQYF. CDR3 coding DNA: TGCGCCAGCAGCTGGGACGTTGGATACGAGCAGTACTTC.

This clonotype was observed many times. The V call is TRBV12-3 or TRBV12-4, the J call TRBJ2-7; a possible D gene is TRBD2 (5 bases). The length of the CDR3 is 12 residues. V dropped 3 bases and J dropped 6 bases, with 9 bases sitting between them. The CDR3 sequence is CASSFPGGEQYF. The CDR3 coding sequence is TGTGCCAGCAGTTTCCCCGGAGGCGAGCAGTACTTC.

The V call is TRBV5-5, the J call TRBJ1-2; TRBD1 aligns across 8 bases. The CDR3 length is 16 residues. From germline, CDR1 is SGHKS and CDR2 YYEKEE (reference sequence). V lost 4 bases and J lost 6; bases outside the gene matches: 14. In nucleotides, the CDR3 is TGTGCCAGCAGCGAGACCGGGACAGGTTACTTGAATGGCTACACCTTC. Its protein product is CASSETGTGYLNGYTF. The full variable domain, with the rest looked up from reference TRBV5-5 and TRBJ1-2, is DAGVTQSPTHLIKTRGQQVTLRCSPISGHKSVSWYQQVLGQGPQFIFQYYEKEERGRGNFPDRFSARQFPNYSSELNVNALLLGDSALYLCASSETGTGYLNGYTFGSGTRLTVV.

The chain uses TRBV7-2 and TRBJ2-7; perhaps TRBD2 as D (6 bases). V was pared by 5 bases and J by 9 bases, with 23 bases between. CDR3 length equals 15 residues. The germline CDR1 and CDR2 sequences are SGHTA and FQGNSA. CDR3: CASSPNLNGRSSQYF. CDR3 DNA sequence: TGTGCCAGCAGCCCCAACCTTAACGGGAGATCATCGCAGTACTTC.

The rearrangement links TRBV18 to TRBJ2-1, with 8 nucleotides matching TRBD2. The junction had 4 bases not matched to a gene; V was cut back by 2 bases and J by 1 base. From germline, CDR1 is KGHSH and CDR2 LQKENI. The CDR3 totals 16 residues. CDR3 protein: CASSPSSGFSYNEQFF. The CDR3 nucleotides read TGTGCCAGCTCACCATCTAGCGGGTTTTCCTACAATGAGCAGTTCTTC.

A note on this clonotype: An end of the junction does not agree with germline; a read error may underlie this. The V call is TRBV29-1, the J call TRBJ2-1; D gene ambiguous. From germline, CDR1 is SQVTM and CDR2 ANQGSEA. The CDR3 is made up of 13 amino acids. DNA for the CDR3: TGCAGCTTTGAAATCTCCTACGTTAGTGAGCAGTTCTTC. It codes for CSFEISYVSEQFF.

This clonotype has just a few counts. The J gene is TRBJ2-1, the V gene TRBV20-1; TRBD2 matches at 8 bases. The CDR3 is 15 amino acids. The germline V gene encodes CDR1 DFQATT and CDR2 SNEGSKA (reference sequence). J gave up 6 bases and V 3 bases, and 10 bases lay outside the gene matches. The CDR3 is CSARPPGLGGNEQFF. The CDR3 nucleotides read TGCAGTGCTAGGCCACCGGGACTAGGGGGCAATGAGCAGTTCTTC.

V and J are TRBV4-1 and TRBJ2-3; tentatively, D is TRBD1 (6 bases). The CDR3 covers 16 residues. V lost 0 bases and J 5 bases, leaving 15 bases between the germline ends. Germline CDR1 MGHRA, CDR2 YSYEKL. The CDR3: CASSQDQARGRDTQYF. CDR3 DNA: TGCGCCAGCAGCCAAGATCAAGCTAGGGGGAGAGATACGCAGTATTTT.

This clonotype was seen only once. The chain is built from TRBV11-3 and TRBJ2-1; D call uncertain. Germline CDR1 is SGHNT and CDR2 is YENEEA. This CDR3 has 13 residues. Trimming removed 3 bases from V and 4 bases from J, with 7 bases in between. CDR3 nucleotide sequence: TGTGCCAGCAGCTTTTTTGTTTACAATGAGCAGTTCTTC. Its translation is CASSFFVYNEQFF.

The table lists this clonotype with a few counts. The chain couples TRBV7-9 to TRBJ2-7; D ambiguous. The germline V and J ends were trimmed by 3 bases and 7 bases, with 10 bases remaining between them. This CDR3 contains 12 residues. The V gene's germline CDR1 is SEHNR and CDR2 FQNEAQ (reference sequence). CDR3 sequence reads: CASSFSLGEQYF. CDR3 coding DNA: TGTGCCAGCAGCTTTTCTCTGGGGGAGCAGTACTTC.

This clonotype occurred a few times. V and J are TRBV12-3 or TRBV12-4 and TRBJ2-2; D is perhaps TRBD2 (5 bases). With 10 bases removed from V and 0 bases from J, the gap between germline ends came to 9 bases. This CDR3 has 13 amino acids. The CDR3 sequence: CATGDSNTGELFF. The CDR3, as DNA: TGTGCCACCGGGGATTCGAACACCGGGGAGCTGTTTTTT.

This chain connects TRBV5-1 to TRBJ2-7; D is uncertain. Germline CDR1 SGHRS, CDR2 YFSETQ. The CDR3 has 13 residues. With 4 bases removed from V and 3 bases from J, the gap between germline ends came to 11 bases. CDR3 protein: CASSPQRFYEQYF. The CDR3 nucleotides are TGCGCCAGCAGCCCGCAGAGGTTCTACGAGCAGTACTTC.

The chain employs TRBV5-1 and TRBJ1-1, with a tentative D call TRBD1 (5 bases). V was clipped by 0 bases and J by 0 bases, with 9 bases between them. Germline values: CDR1 SGHRS, CDR2 YFSETQ. The CDR3 extends over 15 amino acids. Written as DNA, the CDR3 is TGCGCCAGCAGCTTGGTGCCAGGGATGAACACTGAAGCTTTCTTT. It codes for CASSLVPGMNTEAFF.

The sample holds a few counts of this clonotype. The V call is TRBV9, the J call TRBJ2-3; D is unclear. V dropped 3 bases and J dropped 5 bases, with 7 bases sitting between them. This CDR3 contains 12 residues. CDR1 and CDR2 (germline): SGDLS, YYNGEE. The CDR3 coding sequence is TGTGCCAGCAGCGCATTAGGAGATACGCAGTATTTT. Its protein is CASSALGDTQYF.

The rearrangement joins TRBV6-5 to TRBJ1-1; no definite D call. V was shortened by 5 bases and J by 9 bases, with 13 bases between the two germline ends. The CDR3 contains 12 residues. Germline assignment: CDR1 MNHEY and CDR2 SVGAGI. CDR3 coding DNA: TGTGCCAGCAGTGCTGACGGATTACAAGCTTTCTTT. Translated, it gives CASSADGLQAFF.

This clonotype was seen a handful of times. This rearrangement joins TRBV7-2 to TRBJ2-3; 8 bases agree with TRBD1. Looked up from germline, CDR1 is SGHTA and CDR2 is FQGNSA. The CDR3 extends over 13 amino acids. The V and J ends lost 6 bases and 6 bases, in that order; junction bases with no gene match: 5. In DNA form, the CDR3 reads TGTGCCAGCAGTTCGTGGACAGGGGATACGCAGTATTTT. Translated: CASSSWTGDTQYF. The variable domain in full, with the rest retrieved from reference TRBV7-2 and TRBJ2-3, is GAGVSQSPSNKVTEKGKDVELRCDPISGHTALYWYRQSLGQGLEFLIYFQGNSAPDKSGLPSDRFSAERTGGSVSTLTIQRTQQEDSAVYLCASSSWTGDTQYFGPGTRLTVL.

The rearrangement links TRBV18 to TRBJ2-1; weak D call: TRBD1 (6 bases). CDR1 KGHSH and CDR2 LQKENI come from the germline V gene. The CDR3 length is 13 residues. Deletions cut 5 bases from V and 9 bases from J, with 14 bases between. The CDR3 DNA reads TGTGCCAGCTCAGTCGGACAGACCGGTGAGCAGTTCTTC. This encodes CASSVGQTGEQFF.

The chain couples TRBV18 to TRBJ2-3, with TRBD2 identical over 8 bases. CDR1 is KGHSH, CDR2 LQKENI, per germline. V was pared by 3 bases and J by 2 bases, with 4 bases of the junction left unmatched. The CDR3 spans 15 residues. Here the CDR3 DNA reads TGTGCCAGCTCACCTTCGGGGGGGCCCACAGATACGCAGTATTTT. This sequence encodes CASSPSGGPTDTQYF.

This clonotype was seen ten or more times. The genes are TRBV7-9 and TRBJ2-7, with 8 bases identical to TRBD2. The germline gives CDR1 SEHNR, CDR2 FQNEAQ (reference sequence). There are 16 residues in the CDR3. Germline trimming cut 6 bases from V and 1 base from J; bases unmatched to any gene: 11. This CDR3 is CASSIGEGLVSYEQYF. Here the CDR3 DNA reads TGTGCCAGCAGTATAGGAGAGGGACTAGTTTCCTACGAGCAGTACTTC.